Listed here are 3 T cell receptor beta chains from one sample, sequenced in a study of shared clonotypes between healthy human individuals. Sequenced by immunoSEQ multiplex PCR; TCRdb stores in-frame clones only, minus some. Of over a million clones in the sample, over 95% were seen once. The source material was naive CD4+ T cells sorted from blood. Subset reported: CD45RA+ positively selected. Source of these receptors: a man aged 25-40 years in good health.

The V and J genes are TRBV25-1 and TRBJ1-2; D is unclear. Per germline, CDR1 MGHDK and CDR2 SYGVNS. The CDR3 is 16 amino acids. V lost 2 bases, J lost 2 bases, and 15 bases lay in between. The CDR3 region is CASSERGTAANYGYTF. In DNA, the CDR3 is TGTGCCAGCAGTGAACGGGGAACAGCAGCCAACTATGGCTACACCTTC.

The J gene is TRBJ2-1, the V gene TRBV18; TRBD1 might be the D (6 bases). Trimming cost V 0 bases and J 5 bases, with 14 bases left between them. Germline-derived CDR1 and CDR2 are KGHSH and LQKENI. The CDR3 loop spans 16 amino acids. In nucleotides, the CDR3 is TGTGCCAGCTCACCACCTAGTCAGGGGATCAACAATGAGCAGTTCTTC. It is translated as CASSPPSQGINNEQFF.

This clone was seen just once. The rearrangement joins TRBV5-5 to TRBJ1-5, with D perhaps matching TRBD1 (5 bases). Trimming cost V 3 bases and J 0 bases, with 13 bases left between them. The CDR3 is 16 amino acids. Germline V gene data show CDR1 as SGHKS and CDR2 as YYEKEE (reference sequence). CDR3: CASSWGPADSNQPQHF. The DNA of the CDR3 is TGTGCCAGCAGCTGGGGCCCGGCAGATAGCAATCAGCCCCAGCATTTT.